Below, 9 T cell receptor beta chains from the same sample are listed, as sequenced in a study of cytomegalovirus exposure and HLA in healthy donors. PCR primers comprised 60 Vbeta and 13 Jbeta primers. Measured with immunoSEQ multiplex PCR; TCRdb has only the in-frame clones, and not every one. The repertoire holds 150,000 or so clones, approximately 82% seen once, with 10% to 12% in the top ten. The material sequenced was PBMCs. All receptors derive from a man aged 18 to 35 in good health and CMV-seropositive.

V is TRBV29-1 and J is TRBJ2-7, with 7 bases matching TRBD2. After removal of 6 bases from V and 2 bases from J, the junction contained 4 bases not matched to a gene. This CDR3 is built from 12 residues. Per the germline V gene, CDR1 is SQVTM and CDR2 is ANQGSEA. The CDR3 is CSVSSGAYEQYF. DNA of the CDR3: TGCAGCGTCTCGAGCGGGGCCTACGAGCAGTACTTC.

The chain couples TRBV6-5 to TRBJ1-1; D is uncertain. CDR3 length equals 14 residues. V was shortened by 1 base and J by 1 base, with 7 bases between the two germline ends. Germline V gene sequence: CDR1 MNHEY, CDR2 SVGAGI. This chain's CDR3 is CASSYFQANTEAFF. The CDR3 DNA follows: TGTGCCAGCAGTTACTTCCAAGCGAACACTGAAGCTTTCTTT.

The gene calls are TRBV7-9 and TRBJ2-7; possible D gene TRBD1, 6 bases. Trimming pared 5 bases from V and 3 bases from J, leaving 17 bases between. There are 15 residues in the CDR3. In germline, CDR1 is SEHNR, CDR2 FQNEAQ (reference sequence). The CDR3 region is CASSPDPDSYYEQYF. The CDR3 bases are TGTGCCAGCAGCCCCGACCCGGACAGCTACTACGAGCAGTACTTC.

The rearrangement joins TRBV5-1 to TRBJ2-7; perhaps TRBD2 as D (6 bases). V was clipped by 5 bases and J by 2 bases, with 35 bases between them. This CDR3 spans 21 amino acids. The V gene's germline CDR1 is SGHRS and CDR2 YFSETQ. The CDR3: CASRAGTSTRYFLRPPYEQYF. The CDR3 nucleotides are TGCGCCAGCAGGGCGGGAACCTCCACGCGATACTTTCTACGGCCACCCTACGAGCAGTACTTC.

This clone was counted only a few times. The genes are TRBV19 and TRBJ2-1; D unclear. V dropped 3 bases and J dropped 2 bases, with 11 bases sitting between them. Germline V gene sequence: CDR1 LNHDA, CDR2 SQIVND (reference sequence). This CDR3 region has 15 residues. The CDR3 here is CASSMSNSPYNEQFF. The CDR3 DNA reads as TGTGCCAGTAGTATGAGTAACAGCCCCTACAATGAGCAGTTCTTC.

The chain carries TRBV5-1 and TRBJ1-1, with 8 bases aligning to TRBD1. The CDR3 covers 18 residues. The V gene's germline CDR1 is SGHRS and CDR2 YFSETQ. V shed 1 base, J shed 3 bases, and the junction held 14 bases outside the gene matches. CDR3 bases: TGCGCCAGCAGCTTGTTAGACAGGGGAGTTTTAGGGCACACTGAAGCTTTCTTT. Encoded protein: CASSLLDRGVLGHTEAFF. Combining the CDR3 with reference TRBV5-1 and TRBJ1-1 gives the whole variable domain KAGVTQTPRYLIKTRGQQVTLSCSPISGHRSVSWYQQTPGQGLQFLFEYFSETQRNKGNFPGRFSGRQFSNSRSEMNVSTLELGDSALYLCASSLLDRGVLGHTEAFFGQGTRLTVV.

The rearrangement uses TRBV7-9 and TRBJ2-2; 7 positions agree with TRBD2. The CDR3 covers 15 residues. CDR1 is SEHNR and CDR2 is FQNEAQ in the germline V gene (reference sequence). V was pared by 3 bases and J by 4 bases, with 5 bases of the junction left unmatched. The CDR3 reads CASSFWLAGTGELFF. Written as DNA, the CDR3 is TGTGCCAGCAGCTTTTGGTTAGCGGGCACCGGGGAGCTGTTTTTT.

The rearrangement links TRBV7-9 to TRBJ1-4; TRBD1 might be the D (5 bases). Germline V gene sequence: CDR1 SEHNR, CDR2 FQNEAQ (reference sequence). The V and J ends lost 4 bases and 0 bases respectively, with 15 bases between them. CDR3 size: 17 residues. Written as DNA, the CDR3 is TGTGCCAGCAGCTCAAACCGGGACTACTCAACTAATGAAAAACTGTTTTTT. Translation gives CASSSNRDYSTNEKLFF.

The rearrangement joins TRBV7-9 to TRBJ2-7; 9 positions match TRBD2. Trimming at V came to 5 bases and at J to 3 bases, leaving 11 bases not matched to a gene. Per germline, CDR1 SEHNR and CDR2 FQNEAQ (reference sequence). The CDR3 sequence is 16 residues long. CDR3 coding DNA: TGTGCCAGCAGCAAGGGGGGACTAGCTTTTTTCTACGAGCAGTACTTC. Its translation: CASSKGGLAFFYEQYF.